These 32 T cell receptor beta chains came from one sample sequenced in a study of blood T cells in healthy people across ages. A second about 7 to 11 cycle PCR used barcoded and J-beta primers. TCRdb re-derived calls from the 5' RACE reads in MiXCR, one entry per CDR3 protein. Of some 940,000 distinct CDR3 sequences detected, about 27% appear once; the ten largest clones hold more than 8.5%. The sample was also reused in another study, on T cells of mothers and their children.

The sample taken for sequencing was blood. All receptors derive from a woman aged 40 to 50 in good health.

The chain employs TRBV25-1 and TRBJ2-6; weak D call: TRBD2 (7 bases). Between the trimmed V and J ends, which lost 4 bases and 12 bases, there was a span of 10 bases. From germline, CDR1 is MGHDK and CDR2 SYGVNS. This CDR3 is built from 12 residues. The DNA for the CDR3 is TGTGCCAGCAGTGGAGGGGGGGCCGTCCTGACTTTC. Its translation: CASSGGGAVLTF.

This clonotype was observed a handful of times. This rearrangement joins TRBV28 to TRBJ2-1, with D hard to call. CDR3 size: 12 residues. Germline V gene data show CDR1 as MDHEN and CDR2 as SYDVKM. V lost 6 bases and J 10 bases, leaving 13 bases between the germline ends. CDR3 residues: CASRALAKEQFF. As DNA, the CDR3 is TGTGCCAGCAGGGCCTTGGCTAAGGAGCAGTTCTTC.

This chain joins TRBV5-1 and TRBJ2-5; D is ambiguous. From germline, CDR1 is SGHRS and CDR2 YFSETQ. V was shortened by 3 bases and J by 5 bases, with 17 bases between the two germline ends. The CDR3 extends over 15 amino acids. CDR3 residues: CASSSGSYTMETQYF. The CDR3 DNA reads as TGCGCCAGCAGCTCTGGGTCGTACACGATGGAGACCCAGTACTTC.

Many counts were recorded for this clonotype. The chain couples TRBV20-1 to TRBJ2-6, with D possibly TRBD2 on 5 matching bases. Germline CDR1 DFQATT, CDR2 SNEGSKA (reference sequence). V dropped 2 bases and J dropped 4 bases, with 6 bases sitting between them. The CDR3 has 13 residues. The CDR3 DNA is TGCAGTGCTAGAAGCGGCGGGGCCAACGTCCTGACTTTC. It codes for CSARSGGANVLTF.

The chain links TRBV7-6 to TRBJ2-5; D might be TRBD2 (7 bases). This CDR3 has 17 residues. Germline V lookup: CDR1 SGHVS, CDR2 FNYEAQ. Deletions cut 1 base from V and 6 bases from J, with 21 bases between. CDR3 amino acids: CASSLGVGGGAMKTQYF. Here the CDR3 DNA reads TGTGCCAGCAGCTTAGGGGTTGGGGGGGGCGCGATGAAGACCCAGTACTTC.

This clonotype was seen ten or more times. The gene calls are TRBV29-1 and TRBJ2-7, with 7 nucleotides matching TRBD1. The CDR3 spans 15 residues. CDR1 and CDR2 (germline): SQVTM, ANQGSEA. V shed 3 bases, J shed 6 bases, and the junction held 14 bases outside the gene matches. DNA of the CDR3: TGCAGCGTTGATCCGGGCCTTAAGGCAGGGGGCGAGCAGTACTTC. Amino acids: CSVDPGLKAGGEQYF.

CDR3 region: CSAERSLDRGGGYTF. CDR3 nucleotides: TGCAGTGCCGAACGATCCTTGGACAGGGGCGGCGGCTACACCTTC. The chain joins TRBV20-1 to TRBJ1-2; 9 bases are a match to TRBD1. The length of the CDR3 is 15 residues. Germline V gene sequence: CDR1 DFQATT, CDR2 SNEGSKA (reference sequence). J gave up 8 bases and V 6 bases, and 16 bases lay outside the gene matches.

This clonotype was observed at least ten times. The V call is TRBV5-4, the J call TRBJ2-1; D not certain. Germline V gene lookup returns CDR1 SGHNT and CDR2 YYREEE (reference sequence). V lost 0 bases and J 4 bases, leaving 14 bases between the germline ends. The CDR3 runs to 16 residues. The CDR3 region is CASSLEGVRFYNEQFF. CDR3 nucleotide sequence: TGTGCCAGCAGCTTGGAAGGTGTCCGGTTTTACAATGAGCAGTTCTTC.

V is TRBV4-1 and J is TRBJ2-7, with 8 bases that match TRBD2. The V segment lost 1 base and the J segment 5 bases; nucleotides outside the gene matches: 10. The CDR3 covers 16 residues. Germline lookup yields CDR1 MGHRA and CDR2 YSYEKL. The CDR3 loop reads CASSQVPLGRANEQYF. The CDR3 DNA is TGCGCCAGCAGCCAAGTCCCGCTCGGGAGGGCCAACGAGCAGTACTTC.

This clonotype was recorded at least ten times. The V call is TRBV28, the J call TRBJ2-7, with TRBD1 matching over 9 bases. The CDR3 totals 15 residues. Germline-derived CDR1 and CDR2 are MDHEN and SYDVKM. V lost 7 bases to trimming and J lost 4 bases; unmatched junction nucleotides: 11. The DNA for the CDR3 is TGTGCCAGCAACATCCCGGGACAGGGATCATACGAGCAGTACTTC. It specifies CASNIPGQGSYEQYF.

This clonotype was counted ten times or more. V and J are TRBV6-5 and TRBJ1-2; 7 bases map to TRBD1. V shed 6 bases, J shed 7 bases, and the junction held 5 bases outside the gene matches. The germline gives CDR1 MNHEY, CDR2 SVGAGI. This CDR3 spans 12 amino acids. This CDR3 is CASSHRGGGYTF. CDR3 in DNA: TGTGCCAGCAGCCACAGGGGCGGTGGCTACACCTTC.

On this clonotype itself: A read error is possible here, since a much larger clone lies one base away. The gene calls are TRBV27 and TRBJ2-5, with TRBD1 identical over 11 bases. Trimming cost V 8 bases and J 11 bases; bases outside gene matches: 13. Germline V gene data show CDR1 as MNHEY and CDR2 as SMNVEV (reference sequence). The CDR3 has 14 amino acids. CDR3 sequence reads: CASARRGQGGEQYF. The CDR3 nucleotides are TGTGCCAGCGCCCGGAGGGGACAGGGGGGAGAGCAGTACTTC.

This clonotype has a count of ten or more. The rearrangement uses TRBV12-3 or TRBV12-4 and TRBJ2-3; D ambiguous. This CDR3 has 13 residues. V gave up 7 bases and J gave up 3 bases, with 11 bases separating them. CDR3 amino acids: CASNLGVTDTQYF. The CDR3 DNA follows: TGTGCCAGCAACCTTGGTGTGACAGATACGCAGTATTTT.

This clonotype appeared a few times. This rearrangement joins TRBV27 to TRBJ2-3, with TRBD2 matching over 9 bases. The trim removed 3 bases at V and 5 bases at J, leaving 6 bases unmatched. This CDR3 has 15 amino acids. Germline V gene data show CDR1 as MNHEY and CDR2 as SMNVEV (reference sequence). The CDR3 coding sequence is TGTGCCAGCAGTTTTAGCGGGGGCCCTCAAGATACGCAGTATTTT. Amino acids: CASSFSGGPQDTQYF.

J is TRBJ2-1 and V is TRBV5-5; 13 nucleotides agree with TRBD2. In germline, CDR1 is SGHKS, CDR2 YYEKEE (reference sequence). CDR3 size: 18 residues. Germline trimming cut 0 bases from V and 4 bases from J; bases unmatched to any gene: 7. CDR3 region: CASSLGTSGGPGYNEQFF. The CDR3 bases are TGTGCCAGCAGCTTGGGGACTAGCGGGGGACCAGGATACAATGAGCAGTTCTTC.

The gene calls are TRBV20-1 and TRBJ2-5; D is perhaps TRBD1 or TRBD2 (7 bases each). The better agreement between TRBJ2-7 and the DNA end casts doubt on the J call. This CDR3 contains 13 residues. CDR1 is DFQATT and CDR2 is SNEGSKA in the germline V gene (reference sequence). The CDR3 DNA sequence: TGCAGTGCCAGGGGGGGCCACAAATACGAGCAGTACTTC. Protein: CSARGGHKYEQYF.

The chain is built from TRBV7-9 and TRBJ1-1; a weak D match, TRBD1 (6 bases). Per germline, CDR1 SEHNR and CDR2 FQNEAQ (reference sequence). Trimming took off 8 bases at V and 4 bases at J, with 14 bases between the two ends. This CDR3 spans 13 amino acids. CDR3 nucleotides: TGTGCCAGCTCGCCTACAGGGTTCACTGAAGCTTTCTTT. Translated, it gives CASSPTGFTEAFF. Full variable domain (missing parts from reference TRBV7-9 and TRBJ1-1): DTGVSQNPRHKITKRGQNVTFRCDPISEHNRLYWYRQTLGQGPEFLTYFQNEAQLEKSRLLSDRFSAERPKGSFSTLEIQRTEQGDSAMYLCASSPTGFTEAFFGQGTRLTVV.

This chain links TRBV18 with TRBJ1-2; perhaps TRBD1 as D (6 bases). Trimming cost V 2 bases and J 8 bases, with 18 bases left between them. Germline CDR1 KGHSH, CDR2 LQKENI. This CDR3 is built from 15 residues. In DNA, the CDR3 is TGTGCCAGCTCACCAAACCGGGACAACCCTTCAGGCTACACCTTC. This translates into CASSPNRDNPSGYTF.

The chain employs TRBV7-2 and TRBJ2-1; possibly TRBD2 for D (6 bases). Per the germline V gene, CDR1 is SGHTA and CDR2 is FQGNSA. Between the trimmed V and J ends, which lost 2 bases and 3 bases, there was a span of 11 bases. This CDR3 spans 15 amino acids. The chain's CDR3 is CTSSLRRGNYNEQFF. DNA of the CDR3: TGTACCAGCAGCTTACGGCGGGGAAACTACAATGAGCAGTTCTTC.

V is TRBV10-3 and J is TRBJ2-1, with TRBD2 identical over 8 bases. Per germline, CDR1 ENHRY and CDR2 SYGVKD. The CDR3 spans 16 residues. J lost 4 bases, V lost 6 bases, and 11 bases had no gene match. The CDR3 region has the DNA TGTGCCATCAGCTCAACTAGCGGACTTTTTTACAATGAGCAGTTCTTC. The encoded protein is CAISSTSGLFYNEQFF.

This clonotype was observed a few times. This chain links TRBV20-1 with TRBJ1-5; 9 bases are a match to TRBD1. This CDR3 comprises 12 residues. CDR1 and CDR2 from the germline V gene are DFQATT and SNEGSKA (reference sequence). Trimming removed 6 bases from V and 13 bases from J; junction bases left unmatched: 10. In DNA, the CDR3 is TGCAGTGCCACAGACCGGGACAGGGCTCAGCATTTT. It translates to CSATDRDRAQHF.

The chain joins TRBV4-3 to TRBJ2-1; D is possibly TRBD1 (6 bases). V was cut by 4 bases and J by 6 bases, with 13 bases left in between. This CDR3 is 14 amino acids long. Germline loops: CDR1 LGHNA, CDR2 YSLEER. CDR3 in DNA: TGCGCCAGCAGCCTCCAACAGGGTACCAATGAGCAGTTCTTC. This encodes CASSLQQGTNEQFF.

Many counts were recorded for this clonotype. The chain couples TRBV20-1 to TRBJ2-7; D is perhaps TRBD2 (6 bases). This CDR3 comprises 14 residues. Germline CDR1 and CDR2: DFQATT and SNEGSKA (reference sequence). The DNA for the CDR3 is TGCAGCGCCCCGGGCTCAGGGAGGATCTACGAGCAGTACTTC. Translated, it gives CSAPGSGRIYEQYF.

V is TRBV11-1 and J is TRBJ1-1; D is undetermined. The germline V gene encodes CDR1 SGHAT and CDR2 FQDESV (reference sequence). CDR3 length equals 12 residues. V was cut by 4 bases and J by 8 bases, with 11 bases left in between. Here the CDR3 DNA reads TGTGCCAGCAGCTCCCGCGCAGCGGAAGCTTTCTTT. Translating it yields CASSSRAAEAFF.

This clonotype was recorded a few times. The chain couples TRBV5-1 to TRBJ2-1; the match to TRBD2 covers 9 bases. This CDR3 comprises 16 residues. With V trimmed by 3 bases and J by 9 bases, 13 bases remained unmatched. Germline V lookup: CDR1 SGHRS, CDR2 YFSETQ. The CDR3 protein is CASSSDPSGARGEQFF. The CDR3 DNA is TGCGCCAGCAGCTCGGACCCTAGCGGGGCTCGGGGTGAGCAGTTCTTC.

This clonotype has at least ten counts. This chain links TRBV29-1 with TRBJ2-5; D unresolved. CDR1 is SQVTM and CDR2 is ANQGSEA in the germline V gene. The CDR3 has 12 residues. Trimming left V 4 bases short and J 5 bases short, with 11 bases between. This CDR3 reads CSVADGVETQYF. The DNA of the CDR3 is TGCAGCGTTGCTGATGGTGTGGAGACCCAGTACTTC.

This rearrangement joins TRBV20-1 to TRBJ2-7, with 10 bases that match TRBD2. CDR3 length: 16 residues. From germline, CDR1 is DFQATT and CDR2 SNEGSKA (reference sequence). Trimming cost V 3 bases and J 3 bases; bases outside gene matches: 11. CDR3 nucleotide sequence: TGCAGTGCTAGGGAGAGCGGGGGGGGATTTTTCTACGAGCAGTACTTC. Its translation: CSARESGGGFFYEQYF.

V usage is TRBV28 and J usage is TRBJ2-7; D is ambiguous. The V and J ends lost 6 bases and 3 bases respectively, with 9 bases between them. The germline CDR1 and CDR2 sequences are MDHEN and SYDVKM. CDR3 length: 12 amino acids. The CDR3: CASRHWNYEQYF. CDR3 nucleotides: TGTGCCAGCAGGCATTGGAACTACGAGCAGTACTTC.

Here the CDR3 reads CASSFESNNEQFF. The CDR3 nucleotides are TGTGCCAGCAGCTTTGAATCCAACAATGAGCAGTTCTTC. The V call is TRBV7-9, the J call TRBJ2-1, with unresolved D. Deletions cut 3 bases from V and 5 bases from J, with 8 bases between. The CDR3 totals 13 residues. Germline CDR1 SEHNR, CDR2 FQNEAQ (reference sequence).

The V call is TRBV2, the J call TRBJ2-1, with D tentatively TRBD1 or TRBD2 (5 bases each). CDR1 SNHLY and CDR2 FYNNEI come from the germline V gene. This CDR3 spans 13 amino acids. Trimming removed 7 bases from V and 5 bases from J, with 12 bases in between. CDR3 sequence (DNA): TGTGCCAGCACTAGGGACCGTAACAATGAGCAGTTCTTC. This sequence encodes CASTRDRNNEQFF.

The chain recombines TRBV2 with TRBJ2-7; no clear D gene. The CDR3 covers 11 residues. From germline, CDR1 is SNHLY and CDR2 FYNNEI. V was cut by 7 bases and J by 7 bases, with 11 bases left in between. This chain's CDR3 is CASNKPNEQYF. The CDR3 bases are TGTGCCAGCAACAAACCAAATGAGCAGTACTTC.

This clonotype was detected once. The rearrangement joins TRBV6-5 to TRBJ2-4, with 11 bases fitting TRBD1. The DNA matches TRBJ2-7 better at its end, which makes the J call doubtful. Germline CDR1 is MNHEY and CDR2 is SVGAGI. CDR3 size: 14 residues. CDR3: CASRRTGGIYEQYF. The CDR3 nucleotides read TGTGCCAGCAGACGGACAGGGGGCATCTACGAGCAGTACTTC.